Below are 24 T cell receptor beta chains sequenced from a single sample in a study of radiation and T cells in renal cell carcinoma. Described time point: blood 4 weeks post-SBRT, at nephrectomy. The treatment is: 15 Gy SBRT to primary tumor, nephrectomy 4 weeks later. Some clones are missing from TCRdb's copy, which holds only in-frame ones; the method was immunoSEQ multiplex PCR. The sample records roughly 160,000 clones, 88% being singletons. Sequencing was performed on blood, taken from a patient whose treatment included radiotherapy and nephrectomy. These receptors originate from a woman aged 45-59 years with renal cell carcinoma.

J is TRBJ2-2 and V is TRBV19; 8 bases line up with TRBD1. The germline V gene has CDR1 LNHDA and CDR2 SQIVND (reference sequence). This CDR3 region has 14 residues. J was trimmed by 3 bases and V by 5 bases; bases with no gene match: 2. This CDR3 reads CASSDRGYTGELFF. The CDR3 DNA reads as TGTGCCAGTAGTGACAGGGGATACACCGGGGAGCTGTTTTTT.

Details on this clone: Other DNA sequences in this sample translate to the same CDR3. V and J are TRBV5-1 and TRBJ1-6, with 8 bases aligning to TRBD1. CDR3 length equals 15 residues. The V gene end was trimmed by 4 bases and the J gene end by 5 bases; junction bases not matched to a gene: 5. From germline, CDR1 is SGHRS and CDR2 YFSETQ. Here the CDR3 reads CASSTRQGNNSPLHF. The CDR3 DNA reads TGCGCCAGCAGCACCAGACAGGGGAATAATTCACCCCTCCACTTT.

The chain uses TRBV30 and TRBJ1-2, with 8 bases aligning to TRBD1. The CDR3 sequence is 13 residues long. Germline V lookup: CDR1 GTSNPN, CDR2 SVGIG (reference sequence). Unmatched junction bases numbered 6, after V lost 2 bases and J lost 7 bases. CDR3 nucleotide sequence: TGTGCCTGGAGTCGGGACAGGCCAAGTGGCTACACCTTC. This codes for CAWSRDRPSGYTF.

This clone was counted a few times. The chain joins TRBV6-1 to TRBJ1-3; D is uncertain. The CDR3 covers 15 residues. CDR1 MNHNS and CDR2 SASEGT come from the germline V gene. Trimming removed 4 bases from V and 2 bases from J, with 12 bases in between. CDR3 coding DNA: TGTGCCAGCAGTGCCCGTGAGCAGGCTGGAAACACCATATATTTT. Protein sequence: CASSAREQAGNTIYF.

This CDR3 is CASSFSGGNYNEQFF. The CDR3 region has the DNA TGTGCCAGCAGCTTTAGCGGGGGGAATTACAATGAGCAGTTCTTC. The chain employs TRBV7-9 and TRBJ2-1; 10 bases align to TRBD2. V lost 3 bases and J lost 4; bases outside the gene matches: 3. The germline CDR1 and CDR2 sequences are SEHNR and FQNEAQ (reference sequence). This CDR3 is built from 15 residues. Complete variable domain (other parts from reference TRBV7-9 and TRBJ2-1): DTGVSQNPRHKITKRGQNVTFRCDPISEHNRLYWYRQTLGQGPEFLTYFQNEAQLEKSRLLSDRFSAERPKGSFSTLEIQRTEQGDSAMYLCASSFSGGNYNEQFFGPGTRLTVL.

The rearrangement joins TRBV7-3 to TRBJ2-2, with 7 bases matching TRBD2. Germline CDR1 SGHTA, CDR2 FQGTGA. This CDR3 spans 15 amino acids. V lost 5 bases to trimming and J lost 4 bases; unmatched junction nucleotides: 7. CDR3 in DNA: TGTGCCAGCAGCCTAAGGGAGGGTAGCACCGGGGAGCTGTTTTTT. This translates into CASSLREGSTGELFF.

This clone was observed a single time. The J gene is TRBJ2-1, the V gene TRBV11-2, with D perhaps matching TRBD1 or TRBD2 (6 bases each). CDR3 length: 17 residues. From germline, CDR1 is SGHAT and CDR2 FQNNGV. V was shortened by 5 bases and J by 1 base, with 18 bases between the two germline ends. CDR3 nucleotides: TGTGCCAGCAGCCCTCCGGAGGGGCAGGGGTCCTACAATGAGCAGTTCTTC. Translated: CASSPPEGQGSYNEQFF.

The chain has TRBV6-6 and TRBJ1-2; maybe TRBD1 (6 bases). CDR1 MNHNY and CDR2 SVGAGI come from the germline V gene (reference sequence). Trimming stripped 2 bases from V and 4 bases from J, with 11 bases between. The CDR3 has 14 amino acids. This CDR3 is CASSYGRDIYGYTF. CDR3 nucleotide sequence: TGTGCCAGCAGTTACGGCCGGGACATCTATGGCTACACCTTC.

The gene calls are TRBV5-1 and TRBJ1-1; D might be TRBD1 (5 bases). The CDR3 contains 14 residues. V lost 4 bases and J lost 2, with 12 bases in between. Germline CDR1 SGHRS, CDR2 YFSETQ. The CDR3 DNA sequence: TGCGCCAGCAGCACGGGACGGAGAAACACTGAAGCTTTCTTT. Its protein is CASSTGRRNTEAFF.

This clone was seen a single time. The V gene is TRBV30, the J gene TRBJ1-4; tentative D call: TRBD1 (6 bases). CDR3 length: 13 amino acids. Germline assignment: CDR1 GTSNPN and CDR2 SVGIG (reference sequence). Trimming took off 2 bases at V and 7 bases at J, with 11 bases between the two ends. The CDR3 coding sequence is TGTGCCTGGAGTAGGGGGACCGGTGAAAAACTGTTTTTT. It translates to CAWSRGTGEKLFF.

This chain uses TRBV5-1 with TRBJ1-6, with 7 positions matching TRBD1. Germline V gene data show CDR1 as SGHRS and CDR2 as YFSETQ. V shed 0 bases, J shed 9 bases, and the junction held 6 bases outside the gene matches. The CDR3 is 15 residues long. CDR3 bases: TGCGCCAGCAGCTTGGTGTGGACAGGACTTTCACCCCTCCACTTT. Translation gives CASSLVWTGLSPLHF.

The chain joins TRBV10-3 to TRBJ2-3, with TRBD1 as a possible D gene (5 bases). Germline V gives CDR1 ENHRY, CDR2 SYGVKD. V lost 0 bases and J lost 3, with 10 bases in between. This CDR3 spans 15 amino acids. Written as DNA, the CDR3 is TGTGCCATCAGTGAGTCTGGACAAAGGACAGATACGCAGTATTTT. Translated: CAISESGQRTDTQYF.

This chain links TRBV10-3 with TRBJ2-7, with 7 nucleotides matching TRBD1. Trimming took 6 bases from V and 3 from J; bases not matched to a gene: 11. Germline CDR1 is ENHRY and CDR2 is SYGVKD. This CDR3 contains 15 residues. CDR3 DNA: TGTGCCATCAGCCTGACAGGGAGTATAAACTACGAGCAGTACTTC. It is translated as CAISLTGSINYEQYF.

The V and J genes are TRBV2 and TRBJ1-1; D gene ambiguous. V gave up 6 bases and J gave up 0 bases, with 11 bases separating them. This CDR3 region has 14 residues. Per germline, CDR1 SNHLY and CDR2 FYNNEI. The CDR3 loop is CASRGPEVNTEAFF. The CDR3 region has the DNA TGTGCCAGCAGAGGACCGGAGGTGAACACTGAAGCTTTCTTT.

The chain joins TRBV4-2 to TRBJ2-7; D is possibly TRBD2 (5 bases). The germline V gene encodes CDR1 LGHNA and CDR2 YNFKEQ. Trimming took 1 base from V and 0 from J, leaving 10 bases between them. This CDR3 is built from 15 residues. The CDR3 sequence: CASSQASGNSYEQYF. The DNA for the CDR3 is TGTGCCAGCAGCCAAGCTTCGGGGAACTCCTACGAGCAGTACTTC.

V gene TRBV6-6 combines with J gene TRBJ1-5; perhaps TRBD1 as D (6 bases). CDR3 length: 14 amino acids. Germline V gene sequence: CDR1 MNHNY, CDR2 SVGAGI (reference sequence). V was cut by 7 bases and J by 6 bases, with 16 bases left in between. The chain's CDR3 is CASNLEGGTQPQHF. The CDR3 DNA follows: TGTGCCAGCAACCTGGAGGGGGGAACTCAGCCCCAGCATTTT.

V gene TRBV18 combines with J gene TRBJ2-7, with 8 positions matching TRBD1. Germline CDR1 reads KGHSH; CDR2 reads LQKENI. Trimming cost V 3 bases and J 2 bases; bases outside gene matches: 6. The length of the CDR3 is 15 residues. CDR3 region: CASSPSQGVAYEQYF. The CDR3, as DNA: TGTGCCAGCTCACCGTCACAGGGGGTCGCCTACGAGCAGTACTTC.

The V call is TRBV5-6, the J call TRBJ2-1; 10 nucleotides agree with TRBD2. The V gene's germline CDR1 is SGHDT and CDR2 YYEEEE. CDR3 size: 16 residues. With V trimmed by 4 bases and J by 4 bases, 8 bases remained unmatched. CDR3 sequence reads: CASSQRWTSGYNEQFF. In DNA form, the CDR3 reads TGTGCCAGCAGCCAAAGGTGGACTAGCGGATACAATGAGCAGTTCTTC.

The CDR3 DNA is TGTGCCAGCAGCTCGTCCGGGACAGGGAACCAAGAGACCCAGTACTTC. This encodes CASSSSGTGNQETQYF. The chain employs TRBV7-9 and TRBJ2-5; TRBD1 matches at 9 bases. The junction had 6 bases not matched to a gene; V was cut back by 4 bases and J by 0 bases. Germline V lookup: CDR1 SEHNR, CDR2 FQNEAQ (reference sequence). The length of the CDR3 is 16 residues.

The chain is built from TRBV21-1 and TRBJ2-7. TRBV21-1 is annotated as a pseudogene. The CDR3 spans 15 residues. The CDR3 DNA reads TGTGCCAGCACCCTCGAGGGGTGCGCCCCCAACGAGCAGTACTTC. Encoded protein: CASTLEGCAPNEQYF.

This clone was detected only once. V is TRBV4-1 and J is TRBJ1-1, with D possibly matching TRBD1 (6 bases). V shed 4 bases and J shed 2 bases, with 17 bases lying between them. This CDR3 contains 16 residues. Germline V gives CDR1 MGHRA, CDR2 YSYEKL. In DNA, the CDR3 is TGCGCCAGCAGCCGCGGCCACACAGGGACAAACACTGAAGCTTTCTTT. Translated, it gives CASSRGHTGTNTEAFF.

The rearrangement links TRBV9 to TRBJ1-6; TRBD1 agrees at 11 bases. CDR1 is SGDLS, CDR2 YYNGEE, per germline. The V and J ends lost 3 bases and 9 bases, in that order; junction bases with no gene match: 5. The CDR3 is 15 residues long. CDR3 nucleotides: TGTGCCAGCAGCGCCCCGGGACAGGGGGTTTCACCCCTCCACTTT. Amino acids: CASSAPGQGVSPLHF.

The chain has TRBV25-1 and TRBJ2-7, with TRBD1 matching over 11 bases. Germline V CDR1 and CDR2: MGHDK, SYGVNS. V trimming: 1 base; J trimming: 4 bases; junction bases outside the gene matches: 3. This CDR3 comprises 15 residues. The DNA for the CDR3 is TGTGCCAGCAGTGAATCTGGGACAGGGGGGTACGAGCAGTACTTC. It encodes CASSESGTGGYEQYF.

The J gene is TRBJ2-5, the V gene TRBV19; D might be TRBD1 (5 bases). V was clipped by 3 bases and J by 0 bases, with 5 bases between them. CDR3 size: 13 residues. The germline CDR1 and CDR2 sequences are LNHDA and SQIVND (reference sequence). For the CDR3, the DNA is TGTGCCAGTAGTATGACAGACCAAGAGACCCAGTACTTC. Encoded protein: CASSMTDQETQYF.